Presented here are 5 T cell receptor beta chains from one specimen sequenced in a study of blood T cell repertoires in COVID-19. Clones were read by immunoSEQ multiplex PCR, and TCRdb kept only the in-frame ones, dropping some. Of about 200,000 clones in the sample, 83% were seen once. Sequenced material: peripheral blood. The source is a woman aged 40 to 50 with active or convalescent COVID-19.

This clone occurred once. This chain joins TRBV27 and TRBJ1-3, with TRBD1 matching over 8 bases. CDR3 length: 18 residues. The V gene end was trimmed by 2 bases and the J gene end by 2 bases; junction bases not matched to a gene: 11. Per germline, CDR1 MNHEY and CDR2 SMNVEV (reference sequence). In DNA, the CDR3 is TGTGCCAGCAGTTTAAGGGGGAACAGGGGGTCGACTGGAAACACCATATATTTT. Residues: CASSLRGNRGSTGNTIYF.

This chain links TRBV7-8 with TRBJ2-2; 7 bases line up with TRBD1. V trimming: 2 bases; J trimming: 6 bases; junction bases outside the gene matches: 9. The CDR3 has 16 amino acids. Germline CDR1 SGHVS, CDR2 FQNEAQ. The CDR3 reads CASSLRQGDPPGELFF. CDR3 sequence (DNA): TGTGCCAGCAGCTTACGACAGGGTGATCCTCCCGGGGAGCTGTTTTTT.

The rearrangement links TRBV2 to TRBJ2-5; perhaps TRBD2 as D (6 bases). CDR3 size: 13 residues. CDR1 and CDR2 from the germline V gene are SNHLY and FYNNEI. V lost 6 bases and J 5 bases, leaving 13 bases between the germline ends. CDR3 DNA: TGTGCCAGCAGCCGGGGGTCTTCGGAGACCCAGTACTTC. Translated: CASSRGSSETQYF.

The rearrangement joins TRBV28 to TRBJ2-5; maybe TRBD2 (6 bases). Trimming removed 8 bases from V and 1 base from J, with 17 bases in between. There are 15 residues in the CDR3. Germline V gene lookup returns CDR1 MDHEN and CDR2 SYDVKM. CDR3 in amino acids: CASLTATGLQETQYF. The CDR3 nucleotides are TGTGCCAGCCTTACCGCTACGGGACTCCAAGAGACCCAGTACTTC.

This clone was observed a few times. The chain carries TRBV7-3 and TRBJ2-5, with D unclear. There are 13 residues in the CDR3. Trimming pared 2 bases from V and 2 bases from J, leaving 6 bases between. Germline CDR1 and CDR2: SGHTA and FQGTGA. The CDR3 here is CASSLFLQETQYF. CDR3 sequence (DNA): TGTGCCAGCAGCTTATTCCTGCAAGAGACCCAGTACTTC.